This TCR beta chain was captured by sequencing in a study of T cell clones after liver transplantation. The overall study: TCRbeta sequencing after a pre-transplant mixed lymphocyte reaction identified graft-donor-reactive clones, later tracked in post-transplant blood. Three of the eight recipients were HCV-positive; the rest had non-autoimmune, non-viral transplant indications.

TCRdb's copy holds only in-frame clones and misses some; the assay was immunoSEQ multiplex PCR. The sample gives approximately 72,000 clones, around 90% of which show up once; roughly 2.7% is in the top ten. In the case of this clone: Antigen specificity is unknown.

Germline CDR1 and CDR2: LGHNA and YNFKEQ. CDR3 length: 15 amino acids. V lost 4 bases and J lost 4, with 14 bases in between. Findings and caveats of the study: A significant post-transplant drop in circulating graft-donor-reactive CD4 TCRbeta sequences occurred in most of the 8 subjects. Compared with third party-reactive sequences, donor-reactive ones declined more, independent of withdrawal success.

The receptor's source is a human donor who received a liver transplant. This sequence joins TRBV4-2 and TRBJ1-3; D gene unclear. Here the sequenced sample was CD4+ T cells from blood, taken before liver transplant. The CDR3 region is CASSLELRGGNTIYF. CDR3 coding DNA: TGTGCCAGCAGCCTCGAATTGCGGGGAGGAAACACCATATATTTT.